This record looks at one T cell receptor beta chain sequence and its context. The antigen is undetermined. Orbital computed tomography, together with clinical symptoms, serum thyroxine, TRAb and thyroid ultrasound, was used for diagnosis. Germline values: CDR1 SEHNR, CDR2 FQNEAQ (reference sequence). V gave up 8 bases and J gave up 1 base, with 15 bases separating them. The CDR3 is 14 residues long. RNA transcripts were the source from which TCR beta CDR3 regions were amplified. An initial RT-PCR round employing HTBI primers preceded a second-round multiplex PCR. TCRdb re-called the multiplex PCR reads with MiXCR, one entry per CDR3 protein. The data hold more than 550,000 distinct CDR3 sequences, with just over 40% observed a single time. These data originate in a study of Graves' ophthalmopathy and Graves' hyperthyroidism. Overall study findings and caveats: The model's prediction of ophthalmopathy progression had approximately 67% sensitivity and approximately 76% specificity.

This chain links TRBV7-9 with TRBJ2-7; D gene unclear. The sequenced material came from peripheral blood. The clonotype originates from an adult man with Graves' ophthalmopathy. The CDR3 sequence is CASGEEWASYEQYF. CDR3 nucleotide sequence: TGTGCCAGCGGCGAGGAATGGGCATCCTACGAGCAGTACTTC.